This T cell receptor beta chain is drawn from a study of Ad26.COV2.S vaccination and SARS-CoV-2 variants. Looking at the study overall: COV1001, an Ad26.COV2.S trial, supplied this vaccine-arm donor. Ad26.COV2.S was injected intramuscularly once or twice, 56 days apart.

The assay was immunoSEQ multiplex PCR, and TCRdb's table has in-frame clones only and misses some. The sample shows about 370,000 clones, approximately 90% of them seen only once. Trimming removed 2 bases from V and 7 bases from J, with 12 bases in between. The CDR3 has 13 amino acids. Germline V gene data show CDR1 as MDHEN and CDR2 as SYDVKM. The study's findings and limits: Researchers reported similar non-spike TCR breadth in vaccine and placebo recipients.

A note on this clone: Its antigen is unidentified.

This sample's treatment: some 19 received Ad26.COV2.S at low or high dose, single or two shots; about 5 received placebo; per-sample allocation not given. On day 63 after the first injection, vaccine and placebo recipients gave samples. The sequence came from a person aged 18-65 years who received the Ad26.COV2.S COVID-19 vaccine or a placebo. The V and J genes are TRBV28 and TRBJ2-7, with D perhaps TRBD1 (5 bases). The sequenced sample was peripheral blood, obtained in a trial of Ad26.COV2.S vaccine versus placebo. The CDR3, as DNA: TGTGCCAGCAGTTTAATCAGGGTCGGGGAGCAGTACTTC. Translating gives CASSLIRVGEQYF. Variable domain in full (rest from reference TRBV28 and TRBJ2-7): DVKVTQSSRYLVKRTGEKVFLECVQDMDHENMFWYRQDPGLGLRLIYFSYDVKMKEKGDIPEGYSVSREKKERFSLILESASTNQTSMYLCASSLIRVGEQYFGPGTRLTVT.